One sample yielded the 24 T cell receptor beta chains listed below, sequenced in a study of beta chain features in type 1 diabetes. No antigen is known for these receptors. The study, taken as a whole, reports: Type 1 diabetes patients had TCRB CDR3s that were shorter (moderately but significantly so) in all four CD4+ subsets.

Isolated RNA was reverse transcribed in full, so expressed TCRB transcripts were sequenced. Profiling relied on immunoSEQ multiplex PCR, and the TCRdb table lists in-frame clones only, not all of them. The sample has 150,000 to 200,000 clones; around 63% are singletons. The specimen sequenced was naive CD4+ T cells from blood. These TCRs come from a man aged 25-40 years with type 1 diabetes.

A few counts support this clone. The rearrangement joins TRBV30 to TRBJ1-4; D unresolved. V was cut by 0 bases and J by 7 bases, with 27 bases left in between. Germline assignment: CDR1 GTSNPN and CDR2 SVGIG (reference sequence). CDR3 length equals 19 residues. For the CDR3, the DNA is TGTGCCTGGAGTGTACTGAGGCTTGTCGGATGGACGGGGAGTGAAAAACTGTTTTTT. The encoded protein is CAWSVLRLVGWTGSEKLFF.

This chain connects TRBV29-1 to TRBJ2-5, with D unclear. With the DNA end fitting TRBJ2-7 better, the J assignment may be wrong. Germline assignment: CDR1 SQVTM and CDR2 ANQGSEA. The CDR3 is 10 residues long. The CDR3 nucleotides read TGCAGCGGTACCTGGGACGAGCAGTACTTC. This translates into CSGTWDEQYF.

This clone appeared a few times. The CDR3 bases are TGTGCCAGCAGCTTAGCTTTTCAGCGGGGGGCTTACAATGAGCAGTTCTTC. Amino acid sequence: CASSLAFQRGAYNEQFF. The J gene is TRBJ2-1, the V gene TRBV7-9; the match to TRBD2 covers 9 bases. This CDR3 comprises 17 residues. Germline-derived CDR1 and CDR2 are SEHNR and FQNEAQ (reference sequence). The trim removed 0 bases at V and 4 bases at J, leaving 7 bases unmatched.

The chain couples TRBV6-5 to TRBJ2-7; D unclear. Trimming cost V 2 bases and J 4 bases, with 9 bases left between them. Germline V gene data show CDR1 as MNHEY and CDR2 as SVGAGI. This CDR3 is 13 amino acids long. The CDR3 DNA is TGTGCCAGCAGTTACACGGGCGAGTACGAGCAGTACTTC. Translating it yields CASSYTGEYEQYF.

This chain uses TRBV28 with TRBJ2-1; 8 nucleotides align to TRBD2. Germline loops: CDR1 MDHEN, CDR2 SYDVKM. J was trimmed by 9 bases and V by 3 bases; bases with no gene match: 1. The CDR3 totals 12 residues. CDR3 in amino acids: CASSFAGGEQFF. The DNA of the CDR3 is TGTGCCAGCAGTTTCGCGGGGGGTGAGCAGTTCTTC.

The rearrangement joins TRBV20-1 to TRBJ2-7; D is uncertain. The germline V gene encodes CDR1 DFQATT and CDR2 SNEGSKA (reference sequence). The ends were cut back, 5 bases at V and 4 bases at J, with 9 bases in the middle. This CDR3 contains 11 residues. The CDR3 bases are TGCAGTGCTCCCCTTGCGTACGAGCAGTACTTC. Amino acids: CSAPLAYEQYF.

The CDR3 DNA follows: TGTGCCTGGAGTGTACCTAGGACCTACCCTAGCTCCTACGAGCAGTACTTC. Protein sequence: CAWSVPRTYPSSYEQYF. The V call is TRBV30, the J call TRBJ2-7, with D hard to call. This CDR3 has 17 amino acids. Germline lookup yields CDR1 GTSNPN and CDR2 SVGIG (reference sequence). The V and J ends lost 0 bases and 0 bases respectively, with 18 bases between them. The full variable domain, its missing parts supplied by reference TRBV30 and TRBJ2-7, is SQTIHQWPATLVQPVGSPLSLECTVEGTSNPNLYWYRQAAGRGLQLLFYSVGIGQISSEVPQNLSASRPQDRQFILSSKKLLLSDSGFYLCAWSVPRTYPSSYEQYFGPGTRLTVT.

The chain is built from TRBV29-1 and TRBJ2-1; D gene ambiguous. V dropped 2 bases and J dropped 4 bases, with 6 bases sitting between them. The V gene's germline CDR1 is SQVTM and CDR2 ANQGSEA. There are 12 residues in the CDR3. In DNA form, the CDR3 reads TGCAGCGTTGAATCGTTATACAATGAGCAGTTCTTC. It is translated as CSVESLYNEQFF.

This chain joins TRBV11-2 and TRBJ2-1; 7 bases agree with TRBD1. The CDR3 covers 15 residues. Trimming removed 5 bases from V and 2 bases from J; junction bases left unmatched: 6. Germline lookup yields CDR1 SGHAT and CDR2 FQNNGV. The CDR3 here is CASSPGQTTYNEQFF. The CDR3 DNA reads TGTGCCAGCAGCCCGGGACAGACTACCTACAATGAGCAGTTCTTC.

The rearrangement links TRBV9 to TRBJ2-7, with 9 nucleotides matching TRBD1. Trimming took 5 bases from V and 3 from J; bases not matched to a gene: 6. Germline CDR1 SGDLS, CDR2 YYNGEE. The CDR3 contains 14 residues. The CDR3 loop is CASRDRDRDYEQYF. Written as DNA, the CDR3 is TGTGCCAGCAGGGACCGGGACAGGGACTACGAGCAGTACTTC.

The chain recombines TRBV7-2 with TRBJ2-3; D is unclear. This CDR3 spans 15 amino acids. Germline V lookup: CDR1 SGHTA, CDR2 FQGNSA. V was trimmed by 2 bases and J by 4 bases, leaving 13 bases between them. Written as DNA, the CDR3 is TGTGCCAGCAGCTTACCGCACTCCTGGGCAGATACGCAGTATTTT. Residues: CASSLPHSWADTQYF.

The chain employs TRBV9 and TRBJ1-5; TRBD1 might be the D (6 bases). Per the germline V gene, CDR1 is SGDLS and CDR2 is YYNGEE. The CDR3 extends over 15 amino acids. V was trimmed by 0 bases and J by 6 bases, leaving 13 bases between them. CDR3 amino acids: CASSVEGDSSQPQHF. The CDR3 DNA is TGTGCCAGCAGCGTAGAGGGGGACTCGAGTCAGCCCCAGCATTTT.

The chain is built from TRBV29-1 and TRBJ1-4, with D hard to call. This CDR3 contains 11 residues. The ends were cut back, 1 base at V and 5 bases at J, with 2 bases in the middle. CDR1 is SQVTM and CDR2 is ANQGSEA in the germline V gene. In DNA, the CDR3 is TGCAGCGTTGAAGGAAATGAAAAACTGTTTTTT. It encodes CSVEGNEKLFF. The full variable domain, completed using reference TRBV29-1 and TRBJ1-4, is SAVISQKPSRDICQRGTSLTIQCQVDSQVTMMFWYRQQPGQSLTLIATANQGSEATYESGFVIDKFPISRPNLTFSTLTVSNMSPEDSSIYLCSVEGNEKLFFGSGTQLSVL.

This chain connects TRBV6-4 to TRBJ2-1, with D perhaps assigned TRBD1 or TRBD2 (6 bases each). The CDR3 loop spans 13 amino acids. Trimming shortened V by 5 bases and J by 7 bases, and 12 bases separated the two germline ends. Germline CDR1 and CDR2: MRHNA and SNTAGT. DNA for the CDR3: TGTGCCAGCAGTTCCGGGGGCCAGAATGAGCAGTTCTTC. This gives the protein CASSSGGQNEQFF.

The J gene is TRBJ2-3, the V gene TRBV5-1; D possibly corresponds to TRBD1 (6 bases). The CDR3 totals 16 residues. From germline, CDR1 is SGHRS and CDR2 YFSETQ. V lost 1 base and J 6 bases, leaving 18 bases between the germline ends. CDR3 in amino acids: CASSLLGGTGLDTQYF. The CDR3 bases are TGCGCCAGCAGCTTGTTGGGCGGTACAGGGCTTGATACGCAGTATTTT.

The chain joins TRBV5-4 to TRBJ2-5; no clear D. CDR1 is SGHNT, CDR2 YYREEE, per germline (reference sequence). With 0 bases removed from V and 5 bases from J, the gap between germline ends came to 8 bases. The CDR3 is made up of 13 amino acids. In DNA, the CDR3 is TGTGCCAGCAGCTTGGGGGGAACGGAGACCCAGTACTTC. Protein product: CASSLGGTETQYF.

V and J are TRBV5-1 and TRBJ1-2, with D unclear. Trimming removed 0 bases from V and 5 bases from J, with 20 bases in between. CDR1 and CDR2 (germline): SGHRS, YFSETQ. The CDR3 extends over 17 amino acids. The CDR3 is CASSLGPDLGETYGYTF. The CDR3 DNA reads TGCGCCAGCAGCTTGGGACCTGACCTGGGTGAAACGTATGGCTACACCTTC.

This sequence joins TRBV18 and TRBJ2-3, with 7 bases lining up with TRBD1. Germline V lookup: CDR1 KGHSH, CDR2 LQKENI. The CDR3 sequence is 14 residues long. V lost 4 bases to trimming and J lost 1 base; unmatched junction nucleotides: 2. The CDR3 DNA follows: TGTGCCAGCTCACTCGGGACAGGCACAGATACGCAGTATTTT. Amino acids: CASSLGTGTDTQYF.

The V gene is TRBV4-3, the J gene TRBJ1-1, with D hard to call. Germline lookup yields CDR1 LGHNA and CDR2 YSLEER. CDR3 length equals 14 residues. V was clipped by 3 bases and J by 8 bases, with 16 bases between them. In DNA, the CDR3 is TGCGCCAGCAGCCAGACTAGGTCGAGGTTGGAAGCTTTCTTT. Translation gives CASSQTRSRLEAFF.

The rearrangement joins TRBV30 to TRBJ2-1, with D tentatively TRBD1 or TRBD2 (6 bases each). This CDR3 region has 12 residues. Germline CDR1 and CDR2: GTSNPN and SVGIG (reference sequence). V was cut by 5 bases and J by 6 bases, with 11 bases left in between. Here the CDR3 reads CAWEGGANEQFF. DNA of the CDR3: TGTGCCTGGGAGGGGGGTGCCAATGAGCAGTTCTTC. The full variable domain, in which reference TRBV30 and TRBJ2-1 provide the parts outside the CDR3, is SQTIHQWPATLVQPVGSPLSLECTVEGTSNPNLYWYRQAAGRGLQLLFYSVGIGQISSEVPQNLSASRPQDRQFILSSKKLLLSDSGFYLCAWEGGANEQFFGPGTRLTVL.

The genes are TRBV9 and TRBJ1-2; the D is unclear. Germline lookup yields CDR1 SGDLS and CDR2 YYNGEE. V was shortened by 0 bases and J by 2 bases, with 14 bases between the two germline ends. The CDR3 totals 16 residues. CDR3: CASSVVPHERNYGYTF. CDR3 bases: TGTGCCAGCAGCGTAGTCCCTCATGAGAGAAACTATGGCTACACCTTC.

The V and J genes are TRBV4-3 and TRBJ2-1, with 8 bases that match TRBD2. This CDR3 has 18 amino acids. V lost 1 base, J lost 7 bases, and 15 bases stayed unmatched. CDR1 LGHNA and CDR2 YSLEER come from the germline V gene. This chain's CDR3 is CASSQVVSGTYSSNEQFF. The CDR3 region has the DNA TGCGCCAGCAGCCAAGTTGTTAGCGGGACCTACTCTAGTAATGAGCAGTTCTTC.

This rearrangement joins TRBV29-1 to TRBJ2-5; no clear D gene. V lost 3 bases to trimming and J lost 5 bases, with 10 bases between them. This CDR3 region has 12 residues. CDR1 and CDR2 (germline): SQVTM, ANQGSEA. Here the CDR3 DNA reads TGCAGCGTTGAGGCCGGATGGGAGACCCAGTACTTC. Its protein product is CSVEAGWETQYF.

The chain links TRBV18 to TRBJ2-3; D is uncertain. The CDR3 consists of 12 residues. Germline loops: CDR1 KGHSH, CDR2 LQKENI. Trimming removed 3 bases from V and 5 bases from J, with 6 bases in between. CDR3 protein: CASSPPGDTQYF. The CDR3 DNA reads TGTGCCAGCTCACCTCCGGGAGATACGCAGTATTTT.